This TCR beta chain stems from a study of read filtering for tumor transcriptome and immune sequencing. Whole-study context: TCR-mapped reads were about 4.05 to 10.27 million with IR-seq versus roughly 85 to 1,300 with RNA-seq. Study conclusions and caveats: Approximately 79% of IR-seq clonotypes had a single read, yet these held roughly 3.3% of reads.

This clonotype was detected ten times or more. Its specificity is not known. This library used approximately 370 ng RNA and molecular barcoded adaptors spanning alpha/delta and beta/gamma chains. TCRdb re-derived calls from the reads in MiXCR, one entry per CDR3 protein. The table shows 120,000 or so distinct CDR3 sequences, with 10% to 15% occurring only once. Input material: a population of CD138-negative cells sorted from bone marrow. The sequence came from a donor aged 40 or older with multiple myeloma.

CDR3 region: CSARDRGRGTEAFF. The CDR3 DNA is TGCAGTGCTAGAGATCGGGGCCGAGGGACTGAAGCTTTCTTT. V is TRBV20-1 and J is TRBJ1-1, with D possibly matching TRBD1 (5 bases). The germline CDR1 and CDR2 sequences are DFQATT and SNEGSKA (reference sequence). Trimming stripped 0 bases from V and 5 bases from J, with 13 bases between. The CDR3 contains 14 residues.